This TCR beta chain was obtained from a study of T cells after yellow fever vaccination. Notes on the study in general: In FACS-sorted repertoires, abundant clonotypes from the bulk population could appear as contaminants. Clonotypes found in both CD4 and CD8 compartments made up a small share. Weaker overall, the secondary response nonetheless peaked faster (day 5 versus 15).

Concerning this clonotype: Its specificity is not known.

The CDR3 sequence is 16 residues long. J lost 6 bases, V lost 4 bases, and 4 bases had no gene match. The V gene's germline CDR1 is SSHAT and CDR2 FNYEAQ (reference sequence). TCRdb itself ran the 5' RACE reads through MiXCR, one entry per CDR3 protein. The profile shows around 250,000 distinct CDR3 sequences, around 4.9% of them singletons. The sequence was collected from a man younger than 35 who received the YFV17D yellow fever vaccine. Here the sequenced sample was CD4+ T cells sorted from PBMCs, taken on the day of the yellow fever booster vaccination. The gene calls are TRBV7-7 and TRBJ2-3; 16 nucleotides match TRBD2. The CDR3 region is CASSYGTSGGEDTQYF. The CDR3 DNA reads TGTGCCAGCAGCTACGGGACTAGCGGGGGGGAGGATACGCAGTATTTT.